The sequence of this T cell receptor beta chain was determined in a study of T cell changes during pregnancy in multiple sclerosis. The data were produced by immunoSEQ multiplex PCR, yet TCRdb's version contains in-frame clones alone and is incomplete. The sample holds fewer than 85,000 clones; 92% are singletons and the top ten take 1.5% to 2%. Germline V gene sequence: CDR1 MGHDK, CDR2 SYGVNS. The CDR3 sequence is 14 residues long. V lost 6 bases, J lost 5 bases, and 5 bases stayed unmatched. The sample here was peripheral blood, taken in the first trimester of pregnancy. The chain links TRBV25-1 to TRBJ2-3, with 10 nucleotides matching TRBD2. This receptor was taken from a female donor in good health, enrolled as a control in a pregnancy study. As DNA, the CDR3 is TGTGCCAGCAGCCAGCGGGAGGGGAAAGATACGCAGTATTTT. Translating gives CASSQREGKDTQYF.